The 30 T cell receptor beta chains below all came from one sample that was sequenced in a study of CXCR3-negative and CXCR3-positive naive CD8 T cells. Whole-study results and caveats: Naive cells positive for CXCR3 carried more hydrophobic TRB CDR3s than CXCR3-negative ones.

Antigens of these TCRs are unknown. The TRB cDNA libraries were prepared by 5' RACE with UMI labels. TCRdb re-called the 5' RACE reads, yielding one record per CDR3 amino acid sequence without DNA. Its listing shows some 140,000 distinct CDR3 sequences. Material: naive CXCR3+ CD8+ T cells from blood. Subset defined: CD45RO-CCR7+CD27+CD95- naive CD8+ T cells expressing CXCR3 (TNR3+). These TCRs come from a human donor in good health. Some clones in this sample may be carry-over from other donors' samples.

The chain uses TRBV12-3 or TRBV12-4 and TRBJ1-5; the TCRdb D gene call, TRBD1, has no DNA to confirm it. This CDR3 contains 15 residues. The CDR3 loop is CASSQGEYSNQPQHF.

This chain joins TRBV7-8 and TRBJ2-7; TCRdb designates TRBD1, a call that cannot be tested without DNA. The CDR3 covers 15 residues. Looked up from germline, CDR1 is SGHVS and CDR2 is FQNEAQ. The CDR3 protein is CASSPVDRVLNEQYF.

CDR3 sequence reads: CASSLGQGASTGELFF. The chain links TRBV28 to TRBJ2-2; the TCRdb call, TRBD1, lacks DNA for checking. CDR1 and CDR2 from the germline V gene are MDHEN and SYDVKM. The CDR3 has 16 amino acids.

The CDR3 region is CASSQDLGGDYEQYF. This chain joins TRBV3-1 and TRBJ2-7; TCRdb's D call of TRBD1 is untestable without DNA. This CDR3 region has 15 residues. Germline V gene lookup returns CDR1 LGHDT and CDR2 YNNKEL (reference sequence).

The V call is TRBV3-1, the J call TRBJ2-5; TCRdb gives TRBD1 as the D gene, but with no DNA this cannot be confirmed. This CDR3 region has 14 residues. In germline, CDR1 is LGHDT, CDR2 YNNKEL (reference sequence). CDR3 region: CASSQDLRGETQYF.

The gene calls are TRBV7-8 and TRBJ1-6; the TRBD1 assignment by TCRdb is unverifiable without DNA. In germline, CDR1 is SGHVS, CDR2 FQNEAQ. The CDR3 has 17 amino acids. The CDR3 here is CASSLGTGGSWNSPLHF.

The genes are TRBV6-1 and TRBJ1-2; TCRdb's D call of TRBD1 is untestable without DNA. The CDR3 is made up of 12 amino acids. Germline V lookup: CDR1 MNHNS, CDR2 SASEGT. CDR3 protein: CASSEGPSGYTF.

V is TRBV11-1 and J is TRBJ2-5; TCRdb designates TRBD1, a call that cannot be tested without DNA. Germline V gene lookup returns CDR1 SGHAT and CDR2 FQDESV (reference sequence). This CDR3 is 15 amino acids long. CDR3 residues: CASSLIGTGPETQYF.

The J gene is TRBJ1-2, the V gene TRBV28. From germline, CDR1 is MDHEN and CDR2 SYDVKM. There are 16 residues in the CDR3. CDR3 sequence: CASSLNLELPVYGYTF.

The chain recombines TRBV12-3 or TRBV12-4 with TRBJ1-1; there is no DNA to check the TCRdb D call of TRBD1. The CDR3 is 14 residues long. The CDR3 spells CASSSQTGGTEAFF.

CDR3 sequence reads: CAISESRLAGGPVDTQYF. The chain has TRBV10-3 and TRBJ2-3; TCRdb selects TRBD2, and the lack of DNA leaves this call unchecked. Germline values: CDR1 ENHRY, CDR2 SYGVKD. This CDR3 has 18 residues.

The genes are TRBV23-1 and TRBJ2-3; lacking DNA, the TRBD2 call made by TCRdb goes unchecked. TRBV23-1 qualifies as an ORF whose function is uncertain. The CDR3 length is 17 residues. The CDR3: CASSQSERVEVRDTQYF.

The chain uses TRBV7-8 and TRBJ1-2. CDR1 SGHVS and CDR2 FQNEAQ come from the germline V gene. The CDR3 loop spans 14 amino acids. CDR3 region: CASSLDLAQPGYTF.

V and J are TRBV5-5 and TRBJ1-2; TCRdb's D gene call, TRBD1, goes unchecked for lack of DNA. Germline V gives CDR1 SGHKS, CDR2 YYEKEE (reference sequence). This CDR3 comprises 14 residues. The CDR3 protein is CASSYGQGDHGYTF.

V and J are TRBV7-9 and TRBJ1-5. Germline V gene sequence: CDR1 SEHNR, CDR2 FQNEAQ (reference sequence). The CDR3 is made up of 13 amino acids. CDR3 loop: CASSAGLNQPQHF.

The chain has TRBV12-3 or TRBV12-4 and TRBJ1-5; TCRdb indicates TRBD1, and absent DNA this call remains unverified. The CDR3 extends over 16 amino acids. CDR3 residues: CANLRTPQGARQPQHF.

V is TRBV3-1 and J is TRBJ2-7; TCRdb lists TRBD1, though no DNA is available to test this call. Looked up from germline, CDR1 is LGHDT and CDR2 is YNNKEL (reference sequence). The CDR3 contains 15 residues. The CDR3 loop is CASSQGTGNVYEQYF.

This CDR3 reads CASSDNRAYTEAFF. The chain has TRBV7-9 and TRBJ1-1; TCRdb proposes TRBD1, but this gene call is untestable without DNA. CDR1 SEHNR and CDR2 FQNEAQ come from the germline V gene (reference sequence). The CDR3 has 14 residues.

The chain couples TRBV6-2 or TRBV6-3 to TRBJ2-1; the D call from TCRdb, TRBD2, cannot be confirmed without DNA. Germline V gene data show CDR1 as MNHEY and CDR2 as SVGEGT. The CDR3 loop spans 15 amino acids. The CDR3 sequence: CASSTPGLGYNEQFF.

V usage is TRBV5-1 and J usage is TRBJ2-2; without DNA, the TCRdb call of TRBD1 cannot be checked. The CDR3 runs 17 residues. The germline CDR1 and CDR2 sequences are SGHRS and YFSETQ. The CDR3 here is CASSPRTARSNTGELFF.

The chain couples TRBV5-1 to TRBJ1-5. The germline V gene has CDR1 SGHRS and CDR2 YFSETQ. The CDR3 has 15 amino acids. This chain's CDR3 is CASSLFGATNQPQHF.

The chain links TRBV3-1 to TRBJ2-5; TCRdb's D gene call, TRBD2, goes unchecked for lack of DNA. This CDR3 has 16 residues. From germline, CDR1 is LGHDT and CDR2 YNNKEL (reference sequence). This CDR3 reads CASSVQEAGVMETQYF.

The chain uses TRBV7-9 and TRBJ1-2. Germline assignment: CDR1 SEHNR and CDR2 FQNEAQ (reference sequence). The CDR3 is made up of 14 amino acids. This CDR3 is CASSPAVVFEGYTF.

The genes are TRBV7-9 and TRBJ1-5; there is no DNA to check the TCRdb D call of TRBD1. Germline-derived CDR1 and CDR2 are SEHNR and FQNEAQ (reference sequence). The CDR3 loop spans 15 amino acids. CDR3 loop: CASSLGLGVYQPQHF.

V usage is TRBV9 and J usage is TRBJ2-7; with no DNA, the TCRdb D assignment of TRBD1 cannot be verified. From germline, CDR1 is SGDLS and CDR2 YYNGEE. The CDR3 extends over 14 amino acids. CDR3 amino acids: CASSVVSGGGEQYF.

The rearrangement links TRBV11-2 to TRBJ2-1; the TCRdb D gene call, TRBD1, has no DNA to confirm it. Germline CDR1 reads SGHAT; CDR2 reads FQNNGV. This CDR3 is 15 amino acids long. CDR3 loop: CASSFSGTGRNEQFF. The full variable domain, rest sourced from reference TRBV11-2 and TRBJ2-1, is EAGVAQSPRYKIIEKRQSVAFWCNPISGHATLYWYQQILGQGPKLLIQFQNNGVVDDSQLPKDRFSAERLKGVDSTLKIQPAKLEDSAVYLCASSFSGTGRNEQFFGPGTRLTVL.

V is TRBV24-1 and J is TRBJ1-4; TCRdb names TRBD1, which stays unverified in the absence of DNA. The CDR3 runs 15 residues. Germline CDR1 KGHDR, CDR2 SFDVKD. The CDR3 region is CATSDRGQPNEKLFF.

This chain connects TRBV12-3 or TRBV12-4 to TRBJ1-5. This CDR3 has 14 residues. CDR3: CASRIRLSNQPQHF.

CDR3: CSARDIAISGHTSQYF. The genes are TRBV20-1 and TRBJ2-3; TCRdb's D call, TRBD1, is unchecked because there is no DNA. CDR3 length: 16 residues. From germline, CDR1 is DFQATT and CDR2 SNEGSKA (reference sequence).

The chain links TRBV5-1 to TRBJ2-7; with no DNA, the TCRdb D assignment of TRBD2 cannot be verified. CDR3 size: 16 residues. Germline CDR1 reads SGHRS; CDR2 reads YFSETQ. The CDR3 reads CAGSLGQRESSYEQYF.